This record covers a single T cell receptor beta chain. These data are taken from a study of blood T cell repertoires in COVID-19. In the study overall: The United States, Italy and Spain supplied acute and convalescent COVID-19 samples. The analysed material was cDNA or gDNA that came from T cells, B-cell-depleted T cells, or PBMCs.

Original data processing: Researchers report that nucleated cell counts were estimated from reference gene primer amplification. Assay: immunoSEQ multiplex PCR; the TCRdb copy retains only in-frame clones and omits some. V and J calls and clone size are given by that table; D and trimming were obtained from the DNA. The sample shows about 170,000 clones, about 82% of them seen only once. The Seattle site enrolled patients during active infection and followed them longitudinally. The TCR comes from a woman at least 80 years old with COVID-19, enrolled during active disease. Sequencing input: peripheral blood.

Written as DNA, the CDR3 is TGTGCCAGCAGCCTACCGAGCTCTGGAAACACCATATATTTT. This translates into CASSLPSSGNTIYF. The rearrangement links TRBV3-1 (or the pseudogene TRBV3-2) to TRBJ1-3; D is unclear. The V gene lost 4 bases and the J gene lost 0 bases, with 7 bases spanning the gap. Germline CDR1 reads LGHDT; CDR2 reads YNNKEL (reference sequence). The CDR3 has 14 amino acids.